Below, 23 T cell receptor beta chains from the same sample are listed, as sequenced in a study of blood T cell repertoires in COVID-19. Sequencing used immunoSEQ multiplex PCR; TCRdb keeps in-frame clones, though not all of them. The sample has 68,000 or so clones; nearly 90% are singletons. The sequenced material came from peripheral blood. These receptors came from a woman between 50 and 59 years old with COVID-19, enrolled during active disease.

This clone showed up just a few times. The chain combines TRBV6-5 with TRBJ1-2; D unresolved. Trimming cost V 6 bases and J 6 bases, with 14 bases left between them. Germline lookup yields CDR1 MNHEY and CDR2 SVGAGI. The length of the CDR3 is 13 residues. The CDR3 spells CASRNSRADGYTF. DNA of the CDR3: TGTGCCAGCAGGAACTCGAGGGCGGATGGCTACACCTTC.

This chain joins TRBV15 and TRBJ2-2; D possibly corresponds to TRBD1 (5 bases). Germline CDR1 and CDR2: LNHNV and YYDKDF (reference sequence). The germline V and J ends were trimmed by 1 base and 6 bases, with 15 bases remaining between them. The CDR3 is 16 amino acids. CDR3 in amino acids: CATSRVEGDLAGELFF. The CDR3 region has the DNA TGTGCCACCAGCAGAGTAGAAGGGGATCTCGCCGGGGAGCTGTTTTTT.

The V gene is TRBV19, the J gene TRBJ1-1; 11 nucleotides agree with TRBD1. The V and J ends lost 10 bases and 0 bases, in that order; junction bases with no gene match: 4. Per germline, CDR1 LNHDA and CDR2 SQIVND (reference sequence). The CDR3 has 14 amino acids. CDR3 nucleotides: TGTGCCACGCGGGACAGGGGGATGAACACTGAAGCTTTCTTT. Its protein is CATRDRGMNTEAFF.

The chain combines TRBV6-5 with TRBJ1-1; 8 bases are a match to TRBD1. The CDR3 covers 13 residues. Trimming cost V 5 bases and J 4 bases; bases outside gene matches: 3. From germline, CDR1 is MNHEY and CDR2 SVGAGI. CDR3 in amino acids: CASSTGGITEAFF. Written as DNA, the CDR3 is TGTGCCAGCAGTACAGGGGGGATCACTGAAGCTTTCTTT.

The genes are TRBV2 and TRBJ1-4, with D perhaps matching TRBD1 (5 bases). The germline V and J ends were trimmed by 6 bases and 0 bases, with 8 bases remaining between them. Germline V gene data show CDR1 as SNHLY and CDR2 as FYNNEI. There are 14 residues in the CDR3. CDR3 sequence reads: CASRKTATNEKLFF. DNA of the CDR3: TGTGCCAGCAGAAAGACAGCAACTAATGAAAAACTGTTTTTT.

This clone was detected only a few times. CDR3 coding DNA: TGTGCCAGCAGCTGGGGGGGGATCAATCAGCCCCAGCATTTT. Translating gives CASSWGGINQPQHF. The J gene is TRBJ1-5, the V gene TRBV28; tentatively, D is TRBD1 (5 bases). V gave up 6 bases and J gave up 3 bases, with 12 bases separating them. Germline V gene sequence: CDR1 MDHEN, CDR2 SYDVKM. CDR3 size: 14 residues.

This clone was detected only a few times. The chain has TRBV2 and TRBJ2-7; the D is unclear. The germline CDR1 and CDR2 sequences are SNHLY and FYNNEI. The CDR3 extends over 15 amino acids. V was shortened by 1 base and J by 0 bases, with 10 bases between the two germline ends. The CDR3 region has the DNA TGTGCCAGCAGTGAAGAGGCAGCGCGCTCCTACGAGCAGTACTTC. This encodes CASSEEAARSYEQYF.

This clone has just one count. This chain connects TRBV21-1 to TRBJ1-5. TRBV21-1 constitutes a pseudogene. The CDR3 length is 20 residues. The CDR3 bases are TGTGCCAGCAGCGGGGGGGGTATCGGGACTCAACAAAGGAAGGATCAGCCCCAGCATTTT. Translating it yields CASSGGGIGTQQRKDQPQHF.

CDR3 bases: TGTGCCAGCAGTTCAGCACTAGCAGGGCCCTACGAGCAGTACTTC. This translates into CASSSALAGPYEQYF. The chain employs TRBV6-5 and TRBJ2-7; tentative D call: TRBD2 (6 bases). The CDR3 contains 15 residues. CDR1 and CDR2 from the germline V gene are MNHEY and SVGAGI. Trimming removed 4 bases from V and 2 bases from J, with 15 bases in between.

The table lists this clone with a count of one. The chain links TRBV29-1 to TRBJ1-2; a possible D gene is TRBD1 (5 bases). The CDR3 totals 11 residues. Trimming cost V 7 bases and J 5 bases, with 11 bases left between them. Germline CDR1 is SQVTM and CDR2 is ANQGSEA. CDR3 sequence (DNA): TGCAGCGCGGTAAGGGGTTATGGCTACACCTTC. Amino acids: CSAVRGYGYTF.

This sequence joins TRBV6-5 and TRBJ2-7, with TRBD2 matching 9 bases. CDR1 and CDR2 (germline): MNHEY, SVGAGI. This CDR3 is built from 15 residues. V gave up 8 bases and J gave up 3 bases; unmatched junction bases: 11. CDR3 DNA: TGTGCCAGCCAACGACTAATTAGCGGGAGCTACGAGCAGTACTTC. This translates into CASQRLISGSYEQYF.

V usage is TRBV18 and J usage is TRBJ2-5, with D tentatively TRBD1 (6 bases). Trimming stripped 3 bases from V and 0 bases from J, with 11 bases between. Per germline, CDR1 KGHSH and CDR2 LQKENI. The CDR3 is made up of 15 amino acids. In nucleotides, the CDR3 is TGTGCCAGCTCACCGGGGGCAGGTAACCAAGAGACCCAGTACTTC. It specifies CASSPGAGNQETQYF.

This chain joins TRBV30 and TRBJ2-5; D is perhaps TRBD2 (5 bases). Germline loops: CDR1 GTSNPN, CDR2 SVGIG (reference sequence). The CDR3 has 14 amino acids. Trimming pared 4 bases from V and 1 base from J, leaving 13 bases between. CDR3 protein: CAWNGLAGQETQYF. The CDR3 coding sequence is TGTGCCTGGAATGGTCTAGCAGGCCAAGAGACCCAGTACTTC.

V usage is TRBV4-2 and J usage is TRBJ2-1, with 10 bases aligning to TRBD1. CDR1 is LGHNA, CDR2 YNFKEQ, per germline. J lost 6 bases, V lost 3 bases, and 5 bases had no gene match. This CDR3 is 15 amino acids long. CDR3 protein: CASSQAGQGFNEQFF. As DNA, the CDR3 is TGTGCCAGCAGCCAGGCGGGACAGGGGTTCAATGAGCAGTTCTTC.

On this clone itself: An end of the junction differs from the germline gene, which may be a read error. This chain joins TRBV30 and TRBJ2-7; tentatively, D is TRBD2 (5 bases). Germline values: CDR1 GTSNPN, CDR2 SVGIG (reference sequence). The CDR3 extends over 11 amino acids. The CDR3 DNA sequence: TGTGCCTTGGGTCGGGCGGGCGGAGGAGACTTC. Protein product: CALGRAGGGDF.

The chain employs TRBV28 and TRBJ1-5; unclear D gene. Germline V lookup: CDR1 MDHEN, CDR2 SYDVKM. The CDR3 spans 16 residues. Trimming took 5 bases from V and 3 from J, leaving 17 bases between them. CDR3 in DNA: TGTGCCAGCAGTCCACCGACATTAACGGTCAATCAGCCCCAGCATTTT. Its protein is CASSPPTLTVNQPQHF.

The J gene is TRBJ2-7, the V gene TRBV10-3, with D hard to call. CDR3 length equals 12 residues. Germline CDR1 is ENHRY and CDR2 is SYGVKD. The V and J ends lost 4 bases and 2 bases respectively, with 6 bases between them. In nucleotides, the CDR3 is TGTGCCATCAGTGGCAGTACCTACGAGCAGTACTTC. Translation gives CAISGSTYEQYF.

V and J are TRBV7-2 and TRBJ2-3, with D perhaps TRBD2 (5 bases). V was shortened by 5 bases and J by 0 bases, with 12 bases between the two germline ends. CDR3 length: 15 amino acids. Germline V lookup: CDR1 SGHTA, CDR2 FQGNSA. The DNA for the CDR3 is TGTGCCAGCAGCCCCCCCACGGGGAGCACAGATACGCAGTATTTT. Protein product: CASSPPTGSTDTQYF. Supplemented by reference TRBV7-2 and TRBJ2-3, the full variable domain reads GAGVSQSPSNKVTEKGKDVELRCDPISGHTALYWYRQSLGQGLEFLIYFQGNSAPDKSGLPSDRFSAERTGGSVSTLTIQRTQQEDSAVYLCASSPPTGSTDTQYFGPGTRLTVL.

This sequence joins TRBV27 and TRBJ1-6; D possibly corresponds to TRBD1 (5 bases). Per germline, CDR1 MNHEY and CDR2 SMNVEV (reference sequence). The CDR3 contains 16 residues. Trimming pared 1 base from V and 10 bases from J, leaving 17 bases between. The CDR3: CASSLYGGGEGSPLHF. The CDR3 bases are TGTGCCAGCAGTTTATACGGGGGTGGTGAGGGATCACCCCTCCACTTT.

The gene calls are TRBV5-4 and TRBJ2-7, with TRBD2 matching over 12 bases. Trimming at V came to 3 bases and at J to 0 bases, leaving 4 bases not matched to a gene. Per the germline V gene, CDR1 is SGHNT and CDR2 is YYREEE (reference sequence). The CDR3 extends over 16 amino acids. Written as DNA, the CDR3 is TGTGCCAGCAGCTCACGGACTAGCGGGGACTCCTACGAGCAGTACTTC. It specifies CASSSRTSGDSYEQYF.

This clone came up once. This rearrangement joins TRBV30 to TRBJ2-5; 8 nucleotides agree with TRBD2. J gave up 1 base and V 0 bases, and 7 bases lay outside the gene matches. The CDR3 consists of 16 residues. Per the germline V gene, CDR1 is GTSNPN and CDR2 is SVGIG (reference sequence). This CDR3 reads CAWSVWGTSGQETQYF. As DNA, the CDR3 is TGTGCCTGGAGTGTATGGGGAACTAGCGGCCAAGAGACCCAGTACTTC.

This chain links TRBV11-2 with TRBJ2-6, with D tentatively TRBD2 (5 bases). The CDR3 totals 16 residues. Trimming removed 4 bases at V and 2 bases at J, with 12 bases between. Germline CDR1 and CDR2: SGHAT and FQNNGV. CDR3 bases: TGTGCCAGCAGCTCCCTCGGGGTCCCTGGGGCCAACGTCCTGACTTTC. Translation gives CASSSLGVPGANVLTF.

To note about this clone: At one end the junction does not follow the germline gene, possibly because of a read error. The chain carries TRBV6-6 and TRBJ2-1; D unresolved. Looked up from germline, CDR1 is MNHNY and CDR2 is SVGAGI (reference sequence). CDR3 length: 12 residues. The CDR3 region has the DNA TGTGCCAGCAGTTCCCTCTACTATGAGCAGTTCTTC. It encodes CASSSLYYEQFF.